This T cell receptor (beta chain) was found in a study of shared clonotypes between healthy human individuals (dated by TCRdb to 2020 to 2022). For context, the study as a whole: The cohort included a few men and a couple of women between 18 and 49 years of age. Blood TCR repertoires of five healthy adults were deeply sequenced to estimate repertoire size and the extent of clonotype sharing between individuals. Different laboratories and diverse techniques were used to prepare libraries and sequence TCR repertoires, to increase sequencing depth and limit assay-specific biases. Between about 0.9 and 9 billion PBMCs per donor were obtained by leukapheresis.

Donors were healthy HIV-negative adults with no recently reported acute infections or vaccinations. Only Caucasian adults living in Nashville, Tennessee, USA were represented among the donors. For unsorted samples, 75 million to 90 million PBMCs were counted and genomic DNA was extracted with the QIAamp DNA Blood Mini kit. Blood was collected by leukapheresis, and PBMCs were isolated by Ficoll-Histopaque density gradient centrifugation and then cryopreserved in liquid nitrogen vapor phase. A note on this clone: The antigen it recognizes is unknown. The junction and the germline gene differ at one end; a read error may be behind it. This same CDR3 is encoded by further DNA sequences in the sample.

CDR1 and CDR2, per the germline V gene (reference sequence), are MNHEY and SMNVEV. Counted from cysteine to phenylalanine, this CDR3 has 11 amino acids. Here the CDR3 DNA is all that survives: 33 bases in frame from base 1. The study at large found these results: The genetic and exposure-history diversity represented was limited by the small number of donors. Pairwise subsampling indicated that sequencing depth was expected to affect the degree of clonotype sharing among donors. Sampling was limited to blood, and TCR repertoires in tissue likely differ from TCR repertoires in blood.

Using the deep immunoSEQ assay, multiplex PCR amplified TCR CDR3 regions from genomic DNA. Genomic DNA extracted from each cell subset was distributed evenly over all wells of several immunoSEQ 96-well plates, and each plate served as one replicate. For unsorted PBMC, each replicate PCR was loaded with about 300 ng genomic DNA, equivalent to about 30,000 T cell genomes. Unsorted PBMC genomic DNA was sequenced across ten immunoSEQ deep assay plates. Purified libraries were quantified with a Qubit 3.0 fluorometer, sized on a Bioanalyzer 2100, and re-quantified with the KAPA Library Quantification kit. Every immunoSEQ 96-well plate was sequenced on a separate single-read 150-cycle Illumina NextSeq 550 flow cell. The study's processing was this. Because the immunoSEQ output included only junctional sequences and no quality scores, the filtering could not be the same as the filtering used for full-length reads. Sequences were annotated with PyIR, a Python wrapper for IgBLAST v1.9, and V/J genes and CDR3 were assigned using IMGT germline references. Reads were removed for weak V/J assignments (E-value above 1e-6), missing CDR3, stop codons, out-of-frame junctions, or ambiguous translated residues. V3J clonotypes were defined by identical inferred V gene, J gene, and CDR3 amino acid sequence. To compute the percentage overlap between repertoires, the number of shared unique clonotypes was divided by the size of the smaller repertoire. RTK rarefaction, the Chao1 estimator, and Recon v2.1 estimates of unobserved clonotypes were used to assess repertoire richness. TCRdb re-hosts the immuneACCESS table, in-frame sequences only. Its copies lack some clones; in the studies checked, an unresolved V gene accounts for under half of them, and the cause for the rest is not known. V and J calls and clone size are given by that table; D and trimming were obtained from the DNA. For this sample there are around 450,000 clones; roughly 83% appear just once. Roughly 13% of the sample belongs to the ten largest clones.

Sequenced sample: PBMCs. The sequence derives from a woman aged 40 to 50 in good health. Some clones in this sample may be carry-over from other donors' samples. This sequence uses TRBV27 and TRBJ2-7; the D gene identity is not certain. The nucleotide sequence is TGTGCCAGCAGTTTCGCCTACGAACAGTACTTC. The translation is CASSFAYEQYF.